One sample yielded the 25 T cell receptor beta chains listed below, sequenced in a study of OX40 agonist ivuxolimab in advanced cancers. Measured with immunoSEQ multiplex PCR; TCRdb has only the in-frame clones, and not every one. The data hold tens of thousands of clones, with approximately 87% observed a single time. The sequencing used CD4+ or CD8+ T cells sorted from blood, collected in a trial of the OX40 agonist ivuxolimab. The receptors shown here come from an adult with an advanced solid tumor such as melanoma, head and neck, liver or kidney cancer.

CDR3 nucleotides: TGTGCCAGCAGTTTTGGGAGACCCTGGACACAGAACACTGAAGCTTTCTTT. Translation gives CASSFGRPWTQNTEAFF. The V and J genes are TRBV28 and TRBJ1-1, with D maybe TRBD1 (5 bases). This CDR3 is built from 17 residues. The ends were cut back, 3 bases at V and 1 base at J, with 18 bases in the middle. Germline lookup yields CDR1 MDHEN and CDR2 SYDVKM.

The J gene is TRBJ1-1, the V gene TRBV5-8, with a possible D match to TRBD1 (6 bases). Trimming removed 6 bases at V and 3 bases at J, with 12 bases between. CDR3 length: 13 amino acids. CDR1 SGHTS and CDR2 YDEGEE come from the germline V gene. The CDR3 DNA sequence: TGTGCCAGCATCGCCGGGGGGCACACTGAAGCTTTCTTT. As protein: CASIAGGHTEAFF. The entire variable domain, with the rest obtained from reference TRBV5-8 and TRBJ1-1, is as follows: EAGVTQSPTHLIKTRGQQATLRCSPISGHTSVYWYQQALGLGLQFLLWYDEGEERNRGNFPPRFSGRQFPNYSSELNVNALELEDSALYLCASIAGGHTEAFFGQGTRLTVV.

This rearrangement joins TRBV18 to TRBJ2-1; 7 bases line up with TRBD2. CDR3 length: 17 residues. The V gene's germline CDR1 is KGHSH and CDR2 LQKENI. Losses at the gene ends were 0 bases for V and 0 bases for J; bases not matched to a gene: 5. This CDR3 is CASSPPSGASSYNEQFF. CDR3 DNA: TGTGCCAGCTCACCACCGAGCGGGGCAAGCTCCTACAATGAGCAGTTCTTC.

This chain connects TRBV7-9 to TRBJ1-2, with D unresolved. The germline V gene encodes CDR1 SEHNR and CDR2 FQNEAQ (reference sequence). Trimming took 5 bases from V and 8 from J, leaving 12 bases between them. The CDR3 is made up of 12 amino acids. The CDR3 region has the DNA TGTGCCAGCAGCCCAAGGAGTAGCGGCTACACCTTC. Encoded protein: CASSPRSSGYTF. Full variable domain (outside the CDR3, taken from reference TRBV7-9 and TRBJ1-2): DTGVSQNPRHKITKRGQNVTFRCDPISEHNRLYWYRQTLGQGPEFLTYFQNEAQLEKSRLLSDRFSAERPKGSFSTLEIQRTEQGDSAMYLCASSPRSSGYTFGSGTRLTVV.

There are a few counts of this clone. The V and J genes are TRBV27 and TRBJ1-5; 7 nucleotides agree with TRBD1. Germline V gives CDR1 MNHEY, CDR2 SMNVEV (reference sequence). There are 14 residues in the CDR3. J lost 7 bases, V lost 3 bases, and 6 bases had no gene match. The CDR3 coding sequence is TGTGCCAGCAGTTTTGACAGGGTAGGACAGCCCCAGCATTTT. Translating gives CASSFDRVGQPQHF.

This clone came up a few times. The J gene is TRBJ1-1, the V gene TRBV19; D call uncertain. Germline CDR1 reads LNHDA; CDR2 reads SQIVND (reference sequence). The CDR3 is 14 amino acids. V was pared by 9 bases and J by 1 base, with 15 bases between. In nucleotides, the CDR3 is TGTGCCAGCAGCACGGACGGTGCGAACACTGAAGCTTTCTTT. As protein: CASSTDGANTEAFF.

The chain is built from TRBV7-9 and TRBJ1-1, with D unresolved. Looked up from germline, CDR1 is SEHNR and CDR2 is FQNEAQ (reference sequence). V lost 1 base, J lost 7 bases, and 7 bases lay in between. The CDR3 spans 12 residues. CDR3 region: CASSLGEGEAFF. CDR3 bases: TGTGCCAGCAGCTTAGGGGAGGGTGAAGCTTTCTTT.

This clone was seen more than once but under ten times. The rearrangement links TRBV10-2 to TRBJ1-1; D remains unclear. Trimming removed 8 bases from V and 5 bases from J, with 15 bases in between. Germline lookup yields CDR1 WSHSY and CDR2 SAAADI. The CDR3 contains 13 residues. The CDR3 here is CASGPAGRTEAFF. DNA for the CDR3: TGCGCCAGCGGCCCGGCGGGCAGGACTGAAGCTTTCTTT.

This CDR3 reads CASSRPLPGGQETQYF. The CDR3 DNA reads TGTGCCAGCAGCCGACCCCTACCGGGGGGGCAAGAGACCCAGTACTTC. The chain links TRBV14 to TRBJ2-5; 8 bases fit TRBD2. Trimming cost V 4 bases and J 2 bases; bases outside gene matches: 9. Germline V gene lookup returns CDR1 SGHDN and CDR2 FVKESK. The length of the CDR3 is 16 residues.

The chain couples TRBV11-2 to TRBJ1-1; 7 bases map to TRBD1. There are 15 residues in the CDR3. J gave up 0 bases and V 6 bases, and 7 bases lay outside the gene matches. Germline V gene data show CDR1 as SGHAT and CDR2 as FQNNGV. The CDR3 DNA reads as TGTGCCAGCAGATTGGAGGGACAGATGAACACTGAAGCTTTCTTT. It yields the protein CASRLEGQMNTEAFF.

The CDR3 DNA reads TGTGCCAGCTCGCTGGGACAGGAGAGTCGGCCCCAGCATTTT. This gives the protein CASSLGQESRPQHF. The chain carries TRBV18 and TRBJ1-5, with 8 bases matching TRBD1. This CDR3 contains 14 residues. The J segment lost 9 bases and the V segment lost 6 bases, leaving 10 bases of the junction unmatched. The germline gives CDR1 KGHSH, CDR2 LQKENI.

V usage is TRBV6-1 and J usage is TRBJ2-1; D may be TRBD2 (5 bases). Germline CDR1 and CDR2: MNHNS and SASEGT. This CDR3 contains 13 residues. V was cut by 5 bases and J by 4 bases, with 9 bases left in between. The CDR3: CASSPSFYNEQFF. The DNA of the CDR3 is TGTGCCAGCAGTCCTAGCTTTTACAATGAGCAGTTCTTC.

The chain links TRBV6-6 to TRBJ2-3; D unresolved. Trimming shortened V by 4 bases and J by 2 bases, and 7 bases separated the two germline ends. The CDR3 is 13 residues long. Germline lookup yields CDR1 MNHNY and CDR2 SVGAGI (reference sequence). CDR3: CASSLVDTDTQYF. The CDR3 DNA is TGTGCCAGCAGTTTAGTAGACACAGATACGCAGTATTTT.

The J gene is TRBJ1-1, the V gene TRBV14, with a possible D match to TRBD1 (5 bases). The CDR3 is 14 residues long. V gave up 4 bases and J gave up 2 bases, with 11 bases separating them. The germline gives CDR1 SGHDN, CDR2 FVKESK. The CDR3 loop reads CASSLPGVNTEAFF. The CDR3 region has the DNA TGTGCCAGCAGCCTCCCGGGGGTAAACACTGAAGCTTTCTTT. The complete variable domain, with remaining parts taken from reference TRBV14 and TRBJ1-1, reads EAGVTQFPSHSVIEKGQTVTLRCDPISGHDNLYWYRRVMGKEIKFLLHFVKESKQDESGMPNNRFLAERTGGTYSTLKVQPAELEDSGVYFCASSLPGVNTEAFFGQGTRLTVV.

The chain uses TRBV7-2 and TRBJ2-7; 8 bases are a match to TRBD2. The CDR3 is made up of 15 amino acids. Germline assignment: CDR1 SGHTA and CDR2 FQGNSA. Losses at the gene ends were 5 bases for V and 1 base for J; bases not matched to a gene: 7. The CDR3 sequence is CASSNPGLGSYEQYF. CDR3 sequence (DNA): TGTGCCAGCAGCAATCCGGGACTAGGGTCCTACGAGCAGTACTTC.

The gene calls are TRBV5-1 and TRBJ2-3; TRBD2 aligns across 13 bases. Germline CDR1 SGHRS, CDR2 YFSETQ. Losses at the gene ends were 0 bases for V and 3 bases for J; bases not matched to a gene: 7. The CDR3 length is 18 residues. The CDR3 DNA reads as TGCGCCAGCAGCTTGGGGCGGACTAGCGGGGGTGGGACAGATACGCAGTATTTT. This encodes CASSLGRTSGGGTDTQYF.

The chain combines TRBV27 with TRBJ2-3, with D uncertain. V was pared by 6 bases and J by 8 bases, with 12 bases between. The CDR3 has 12 amino acids. Germline CDR1 is MNHEY and CDR2 is SMNVEV (reference sequence). CDR3 DNA sequence: TGTGCCAGCAGGGCGGCCTCGGGTACGCAGTATTTT. Translating it yields CASRAASGTQYF.

The rearrangement joins TRBV4-1 to TRBJ2-7; perhaps TRBD2 as D (6 bases). Germline CDR1 is MGHRA and CDR2 is YSYEKL. This CDR3 has 14 amino acids. Trimming left V 2 bases short and J 3 bases short, with 11 bases between. Written as DNA, the CDR3 is TGCGCCAGCAGCCAACCGGGACTTATCTACGAGCAGTACTTC. Translated, it gives CASSQPGLIYEQYF.

The V call is TRBV5-1, the J call TRBJ2-5; D is unclear. The CDR3 runs 15 residues. V lost 3 bases to trimming and J lost 4 bases, with 16 bases between them. Germline V gene data show CDR1 as SGHRS and CDR2 as YFSETQ. This chain's CDR3 is CASSSLGFVGETQYF. CDR3 coding DNA: TGCGCCAGCAGCTCGCTGGGGTTTGTCGGAGAGACCCAGTACTTC.

V and J are TRBV19 and TRBJ2-3; 11 bases align to TRBD2. The CDR3 totals 18 residues. The V and J ends lost 6 bases and 2 bases, in that order; junction bases with no gene match: 13. CDR1 LNHDA and CDR2 SQIVND come from the germline V gene (reference sequence). CDR3 in DNA: TGTGCCAGTAGACCATCTAGCGGGGGGCTGAGTTTCACAGATACGCAGTATTTT. Translated, it gives CASRPSSGGLSFTDTQYF.

This sequence joins TRBV30 and TRBJ1-2, with a weak D call TRBD1 (5 bases). The germline gives CDR1 GTSNPN, CDR2 SVGIG (reference sequence). This CDR3 has 13 amino acids. Trimming shortened V by 4 bases and J by 0 bases, and 9 bases separated the two germline ends. The CDR3: CAWMDTSNYGYTF. The DNA for the CDR3 is TGTGCCTGGATGGACACCTCTAACTATGGCTACACCTTC. Combining the CDR3 with reference TRBV30 and TRBJ1-2 gives the whole variable domain SQTIHQWPATLVQPVGSPLSLECTVEGTSNPNLYWYRQAAGRGLQLLFYSVGIGQISSEVPQNLSASRPQDRQFILSSKKLLLSDSGFYLCAWMDTSNYGYTFGSGTRLTVV.

V gene TRBV29-1 combines with J gene TRBJ1-2, with a possible D match to TRBD1 (5 bases). The V end lost 6 bases, the J end lost 6 bases, and 20 bases lay between the germline ends. CDR1 and CDR2 from the germline V gene are SQVTM and ANQGSEA. The CDR3 has 14 amino acids. The CDR3 is CSVEFVSGKDGYTF. CDR3 DNA: TGCAGCGTCGAGTTTGTTTCAGGGAAGGATGGCTACACCTTC. Using reference TRBV29-1 and TRBJ1-2 for the parts outside the CDR3, the full variable domain is SAVISQKPSRDICQRGTSLTIQCQVDSQVTMMFWYRQQPGQSLTLIATANQGSEATYESGFVIDKFPISRPNLTFSTLTVSNMSPEDSSIYLCSVEFVSGKDGYTFGSGTRLTVV.

This chain joins TRBV7-6 and TRBJ2-2, with TRBD2 matching over 14 bases. Unmatched junction bases numbered 17, after V lost 2 bases and J lost 6 bases. This CDR3 contains 21 residues. Germline V gene lookup returns CDR1 SGHVS and CDR2 FNYEAQ. The CDR3 nucleotides read TGTGCCAGCAGCTTATTGGGGTCGACTAGCGGGGGGGTCCGGTTTCCCGGGGAGCTGTTTTTT. It codes for CASSLLGSTSGGVRFPGELFF. Full variable domain (outside the CDR3, taken from reference TRBV7-6 and TRBJ2-2): GAGVSQSPRYKVTKRGQDVALRCDPISGHVSLYWYRQALGQGPEFLTYFNYEAQQDKSGLPNDRFSAERPEGSISTLTIQRTEQRDSAMYRCASSLLGSTSGGVRFPGELFFGEGSRLTVL.

The V call is TRBV30, the J call TRBJ1-4, with D perhaps matching TRBD1 (5 bases). This CDR3 region has 13 residues. Per germline, CDR1 GTSNPN and CDR2 SVGIG (reference sequence). The V end lost 7 bases, the J end lost 3 bases, and 12 bases lay between the germline ends. CDR3 residues: CAFKGDANEKLFF. The DNA for the CDR3 is TGTGCCTTTAAAGGGGACGCTAATGAAAAACTGTTTTTT. Full variable domain (outside the CDR3, taken from reference TRBV30 and TRBJ1-4): SQTIHQWPATLVQPVGSPLSLECTVEGTSNPNLYWYRQAAGRGLQLLFYSVGIGQISSEVPQNLSASRPQDRQFILSSKKLLLSDSGFYLCAFKGDANEKLFFGSGTQLSVL.

V usage is TRBV18 and J usage is TRBJ1-1; the match to TRBD1 covers 7 bases. Germline V lookup: CDR1 KGHSH, CDR2 LQKENI. V lost 3 bases and J lost 2; bases outside the gene matches: 9. CDR3 length: 16 amino acids. The CDR3 loop is CASSPLDRNPNTEAFF. CDR3 coding DNA: TGTGCCAGCTCACCCCTGGACAGGAACCCCAACACTGAAGCTTTCTTT. Complete variable domain (other parts from reference TRBV18 and TRBJ1-1): NAGVMQNPRHLVRRRGQEARLRCSPMKGHSHVYWYRQLPEEGLKFMVYLQKENIIDESGMPKERFSAEFPKEGPSILRIQQVVRGDSAAYFCASSPLDRNPNTEAFFGQGTRLTVV.